The T cell receptor (beta chain) described here comes from a study of blood T cell repertoires in COVID-19. Study in general: Some COVID-19 samples were acute and others convalescent; all came from the United States, Italy and Spain. Nucleic acid was either cDNA or gDNA, and it came from T cells, B-cell-depleted T cells, or PBMCs.

This CDR3 has 16 residues. Germline-derived CDR1 and CDR2 are SGHVS and FNYEAQ. V was trimmed by 5 bases and J by 3 bases, leaving 17 bases between them. Sequencing used immunoSEQ multiplex PCR; TCRdb keeps in-frame clones, though not all of them. This sample has 200,000 or so clones, with around 85% found just once. Sequencing used PBMCs or T cells enriched from blood (not recorded which). This chain connects TRBV7-6 to TRBJ2-1; D might be TRBD2 (5 bases). This clonotype was obtained from a woman aged 40 to 50 with acute COVID-19. CDR3 bases: TGTGCCAGCAGCCAACTTAGCTCCGGGATCTACAATGAGCAGTTCTTC. This sequence encodes CASSQLSSGIYNEQFF.